The sequence of this T cell receptor beta chain was determined in a study of blood T cells in healthy people across ages. Notes on the study in general: Naive T cell percentage by flow cytometry tracked strongly with beta diversity. As age increased, TCR beta diversity per million T cells fell in a roughly linear fashion. Whereas aged donors had fewer naive CD4+ cells, long-lived donors had more of them and higher diversity.

Note on this clonotype: Its cognate antigen is unknown.

CDR1 MNHEY and CDR2 SMNVEV come from the germline V gene (reference sequence). V was trimmed by 2 bases and J by 4 bases, leaving 8 bases between them. The CDR3 extends over 13 amino acids. A J-beta primer mix and a sample-barcoded 5' primer were used in a second PCR of roughly 6 to 12 cycles. TCRdb itself ran the 5' RACE reads through MiXCR, one entry per CDR3 protein. The repertoire holds more than 1 million distinct CDR3 sequences, with 35% to 55% as singletons. The TCR was taken from a woman aged 60-75 years in good health. V gene TRBV27 combines with J gene TRBJ2-5; D gene uncertain. Source material: blood. CDR3 region: CASSLIRRETQYF. The CDR3 DNA sequence: TGTGCCAGCAGTTTAATAAGGCGAGAGACCCAGTACTTC.